These 3 T cell receptor beta chains share one sample of origin, sequenced in a study of shared clonotypes between healthy human individuals. Naive CD8 cells comprised CD45RO-negative, CCR7-positively selected cells, excluding terminally differentiated effector memory CD45RA+ cells. The method was immunoSEQ multiplex PCR; TCRdb's version includes in-frame clones alone and lacks a portion of them. Among about 2.2 million clones listed, approximately 92% were seen once. The sequenced material came from naive CD8+ T cells from PBMCs. The receptors originated from a young man in good health. Some clones in this sample may be carry-over from other donors' samples.

The chain carries TRBV7-2 and TRBJ2-7, with 7 nucleotides matching TRBD1. The junction had 9 bases not matched to a gene; V was cut back by 5 bases and J by 2 bases. Germline V gene data show CDR1 as SGHTA and CDR2 as FQGNSA. CDR3 length: 15 amino acids. As DNA, the CDR3 is TGTGCCAGCAGCGACCGGGACAGTGTAGCCTACGAGCAGTACTTC. Translated: CASSDRDSVAYEQYF.

The chain recombines TRBV27 with TRBJ2-7; D perhaps matches TRBD2 (5 bases). CDR3 length equals 15 residues. The germline V gene encodes CDR1 MNHEY and CDR2 SMNVEV (reference sequence). Trimming pared 6 bases from V and 3 bases from J, leaving 18 bases between. The CDR3 is CASSRGPSDVYEQYF. The DNA of the CDR3 is TGTGCCAGCAGCCGAGGGCCCTCAGATGTCTACGAGCAGTACTTC.

This rearrangement joins TRBV5-8 to TRBJ1-5; D ambiguous. This CDR3 contains 15 residues. Germline V lookup: CDR1 SGHTS, CDR2 YDEGEE. V was cut by 7 bases and J by 0 bases, with 14 bases left in between. This chain's CDR3 is CASGPGGYSNQPQHF. In nucleotides, the CDR3 is TGTGCCAGCGGCCCCGGAGGGTATAGCAATCAGCCCCAGCATTTT.